Below are 14 T cell receptor beta chains sequenced from a single sample in a study of T cells in localized non-small cell lung cancer (dated by TCRdb to the early 2020s). The library was produced with the immunoSEQ multiplex PCR assay. TCRdb re-hosts the immuneACCESS table, in-frame sequences only. Its copies lack some clones; in the studies checked, an unresolved V gene accounts for under half of them, and the cause for the rest is not known. The sample table holds approximately 1,500 clones, of which 26% were seen once. The top ten constitute 22% of the sample. The sequencing here drew on normal lung tissue next to the tumor, taken before any cancer treatment. All receptors come from a male donor aged 60 or over with stage I lung adenocarcinoma.

The rearrangement joins TRBV19 to TRBJ2-2, with no clear D. This CDR3 region has 14 residues. Germline values: CDR1 LNHDA, CDR2 SQIVND (reference sequence). The V end was cut by 3 bases, the J end by 1 base, with 6 bases between. DNA for the CDR3: TGTGCCAGTAGTATGGTTAGGAACACCGGGGAGCTGTTTTTT. The encoded protein is CASSMVRNTGELFF. Full variable domain (missing parts from reference TRBV19 and TRBJ2-2): DGGITQSPKYLFRKEGQNVTLSCEQNLNHDAMYWYRQDPGQGLRLIYYSQIVNDFQKGDIAEGYSVSREKKESFPLTVTSAQKNPTAFYLCASSMVRNTGELFFGEGSRLTVL.

The chain uses TRBV5-1 and TRBJ2-1; D uncertain. The germline V and J ends were trimmed by 2 bases and 0 bases, with 9 bases remaining between them. This CDR3 spans 15 amino acids. Germline assignment: CDR1 SGHRS and CDR2 YFSETQ. The CDR3 DNA sequence: TGCGCCAGCAGCTTAAACCCAACCTCCTACAATGAGCAGTTCTTC. Its protein product is CASSLNPTSYNEQFF. The full variable domain, rest sourced from reference TRBV5-1 and TRBJ2-1, is KAGVTQTPRYLIKTRGQQVTLSCSPISGHRSVSWYQQTPGQGLQFLFEYFSETQRNKGNFPGRFSGRQFSNSRSEMNVSTLELGDSALYLCASSLNPTSYNEQFFGPGTRLTVL.

This chain uses TRBV30 with TRBJ2-1; D might be TRBD1 (6 bases). CDR1 GTSNPN and CDR2 SVGIG come from the germline V gene (reference sequence). The CDR3 is 13 amino acids. Trimming left V 1 base short and J 7 bases short, with 11 bases between. The CDR3: CAWSAVRGNEQFF. CDR3 bases: TGTGCCTGGAGTGCGGTCAGGGGTAATGAGCAGTTCTTC.

This clone rates as large (0.1 to 1%). V and J are TRBV14 and TRBJ2-2; perhaps TRBD1 as D (6 bases). V was clipped by 5 bases and J by 4 bases, with 17 bases between them. Germline loops: CDR1 SGHDN, CDR2 FVKESK. This CDR3 contains 16 residues. In nucleotides, the CDR3 is TGTGCCAGCAGCGTTCGACCGACAGGCCGCACCGGGGAGCTGTTTTTT. Encoded protein: CASSVRPTGRTGELFF.

The rearrangement uses TRBV30 and TRBJ2-3, with 8 bases identical to TRBD1. The CDR3 is 16 residues long. Germline V gene sequence: CDR1 GTSNPN, CDR2 SVGIG (reference sequence). The J segment lost 2 bases and the V segment lost 0 bases, leaving 7 bases of the junction unmatched. CDR3 DNA sequence: TGTGCCTGGAGTGTACTCCTGACAGGGGTCACAGATACGCAGTATTTT. Its translation is CAWSVLLTGVTDTQYF.

The J gene is TRBJ2-7, the V gene TRBV9; no definite D call. Trimming stripped 1 base from V and 0 bases from J, with 14 bases between. The CDR3 contains 16 residues. Germline V gene data show CDR1 as SGDLS and CDR2 as YYNGEE. The CDR3 coding sequence is TGTGCCAGCAGCGTATCGGGCAGTTCTAGCTCCTACGAGCAGTACTTC. The encoded protein is CASSVSGSSSSYEQYF. The full variable domain, rest sourced from reference TRBV9 and TRBJ2-7, is DSGVTQTPKHLITATGQRVTLRCSPRSGDLSVYWYQQSLDQGLQFLIQYYNGEERAKGNILERFSAQQFPDLHSELNLSSLELGDSALYFCASSVSGSSSSYEQYFGPGTRLTVT.

A few counts support this clone. This chain connects TRBV6-8 to TRBJ2-3, with TRBD2 identical over 11 bases. The CDR3 length is 17 residues. Germline V CDR1 and CDR2: MNHGY, SAAAGT. V trimming: 9 bases; J trimming: 1 base; junction bases outside the gene matches: 12. For the CDR3, the DNA is TGTGCCAGTCACTTCGCTAGCGGGGGGTTAGGCACAGATACGCAGTATTTT. As protein: CASHFASGGLGTDTQYF.

CDR3 sequence reads: CASSPQPAQGLSGNTIYF. CDR3 nucleotides: TGTGCCAGCAGCCCCCAGCCCGCACAGGGACTCTCTGGAAACACCATATATTTT. The chain employs TRBV7-5 and TRBJ1-3. TRBV7-5 is recorded as a pseudogene. The CDR3 is 18 amino acids.

This clone was recorded a few times. V gene TRBV11-3 combines with J gene TRBJ1-1, with D hard to call. Trimming stripped 0 bases from V and 1 base from J, with 6 bases between. Germline V gene sequence: CDR1 SGHNT, CDR2 YENEEA. The CDR3 consists of 14 residues. In DNA, the CDR3 is TGTGCCAGCAGCTTAGACAGCGGGAACACTGAAGCTTTCTTT. Its translation: CASSLDSGNTEAFF.

The genes are TRBV5-1 and TRBJ1-4; TRBD1 might be the D (6 bases). Germline CDR1 and CDR2: SGHRS and YFSETQ. The V gene lost 1 base and the J gene lost 6 bases, with 10 bases spanning the gap. The CDR3 sequence is 14 residues long. The CDR3 region is CASSLNRADEKLFF. CDR3 coding DNA: TGCGCCAGCAGCTTGAACAGGGCCGATGAAAAACTGTTTTTT.

This rearrangement joins TRBV27 to TRBJ1-6, with 10 nucleotides matching TRBD1. The CDR3 has 16 amino acids. CDR1 is MNHEY, CDR2 SMNVEV, per germline (reference sequence). The V and J ends lost 8 bases and 4 bases, in that order; junction bases with no gene match: 8. The CDR3 is CASRRGQGTYNSPLHF. The CDR3 DNA is TGTGCCAGCCGGCGGGGACAGGGGACATATAATTCACCCCTCCACTTT.

There are a few counts of this clone. The chain has TRBV6-8 and TRBJ2-4, with 7 bases lining up with TRBD1. V lost 5 bases and J lost 13; bases outside the gene matches: 8. In germline, CDR1 is MNHGY, CDR2 SAAAGT. The CDR3 contains 12 residues. This chain's CDR3 is CASSQPGQAQYF. The DNA for the CDR3 is TGTGCCAGCAGTCAACCTGGACAGGCCCAGTACTTC.

This clone qualifies as medium-sized. The chain recombines TRBV9 with TRBJ2-7; D may be TRBD2 (6 bases). V was clipped by 4 bases and J by 6 bases, with 17 bases between them. This CDR3 is built from 14 residues. Germline values: CDR1 SGDLS, CDR2 YYNGEE. CDR3 DNA: TGTGCCAGCAGCCTTGGAGGGTCGGGGACCGAGCAGTACTTC. Translation: CASSLGGSGTEQYF. Based on the CDR3 plus reference TRBV9 and TRBJ2-7, the full variable domain is DSGVTQTPKHLITATGQRVTLRCSPRSGDLSVYWYQQSLDQGLQFLIQYYNGEERAKGNILERFSAQQFPDLHSELNLSSLELGDSALYFCASSLGGSGTEQYFGPGTRLTVT.

The V gene is TRBV6-8, the J gene TRBJ2-7, with 12 bases lining up with TRBD1. With V trimmed by 10 bases and J by 6 bases, 13 bases remained unmatched. This CDR3 has 15 residues. Germline V CDR1 and CDR2: MNHGY, SAAAGT. CDR3 nucleotide sequence: TGTGCCACGTTACAGTACCGGGACAGGGGGCGCGAGCAGTACTTC. This sequence encodes CATLQYRDRGREQYF.